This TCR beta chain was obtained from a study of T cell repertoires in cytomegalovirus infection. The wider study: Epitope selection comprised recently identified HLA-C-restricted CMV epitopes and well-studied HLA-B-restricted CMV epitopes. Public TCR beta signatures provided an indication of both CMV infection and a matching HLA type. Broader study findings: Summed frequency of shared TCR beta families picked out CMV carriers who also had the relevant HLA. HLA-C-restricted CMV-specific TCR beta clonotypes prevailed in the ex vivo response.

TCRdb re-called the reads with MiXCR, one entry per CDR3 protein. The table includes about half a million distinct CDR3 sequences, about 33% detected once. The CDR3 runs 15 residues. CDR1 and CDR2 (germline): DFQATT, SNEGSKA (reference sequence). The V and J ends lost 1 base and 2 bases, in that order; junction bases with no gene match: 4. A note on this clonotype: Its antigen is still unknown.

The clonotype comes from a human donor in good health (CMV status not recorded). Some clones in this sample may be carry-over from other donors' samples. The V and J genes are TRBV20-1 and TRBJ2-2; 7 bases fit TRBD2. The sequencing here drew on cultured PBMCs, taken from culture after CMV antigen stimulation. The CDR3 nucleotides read TGCAGTGCTAGAGCGGCGGGAGTAAACACCGGGGAGCTGTTTTTT. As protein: CSARAAGVNTGELFF.